This T cell receptor beta chain was identified in a study of identical twins. No donor was unhealthy or non-Caucasian. As regards this clonotype: Its antigen is unidentified.

It was template switching that added a universal primer site, and there were unique molecular identifiers on the cDNA. Each CDR3 protein is one row after TCRdb ran MiXCR on the 5' RACE reads. The top ten hold over 0.25% of the sample, which has 1.5 million to 2 million distinct CDR3 sequences, about 32% seen once. CDR1 and CDR2 from the germline V gene are SGHRS and YFSETQ. The V end lost 2 bases, the J end lost 1 base, and 13 bases lay between the germline ends. This CDR3 spans 15 amino acids. Broader study findings: There was an excess of low generation probability in the out-of-frame alpha sequences that twins shared. Cord blood's abundant beta clonotypes had fewer insertions, unlike memory repertoires.

Material: cord blood. The clonotype comes from a newborn girl in good health. This rearrangement joins TRBV5-1 to TRBJ2-7; D unclear. CDR3 in amino acids: CASSFNPGRSYEQYF. CDR3 nucleotide sequence: TGCGCCAGCAGCTTTAACCCCGGTAGATCCTACGAGCAGTACTTC. The full variable domain, with the rest looked up from reference TRBV5-1 and TRBJ2-7, is KAGVTQTPRYLIKTRGQQVTLSCSPISGHRSVSWYQQTPGQGLQFLFEYFSETQRNKGNFPGRFSGRQFSNSRSEMNVSTLELGDSALYLCASSFNPGRSYEQYFGPGTRLTVT.